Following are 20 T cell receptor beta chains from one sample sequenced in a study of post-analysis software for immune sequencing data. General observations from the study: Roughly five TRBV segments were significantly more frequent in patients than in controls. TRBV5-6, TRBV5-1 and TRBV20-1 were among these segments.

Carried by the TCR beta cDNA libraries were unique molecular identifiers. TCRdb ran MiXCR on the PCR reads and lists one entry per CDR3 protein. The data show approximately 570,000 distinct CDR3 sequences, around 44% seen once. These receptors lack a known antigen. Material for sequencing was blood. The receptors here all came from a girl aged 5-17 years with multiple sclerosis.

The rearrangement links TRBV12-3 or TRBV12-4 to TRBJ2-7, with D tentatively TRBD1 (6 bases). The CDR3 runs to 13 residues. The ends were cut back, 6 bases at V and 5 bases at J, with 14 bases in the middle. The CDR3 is CASSRDRYHEQYF. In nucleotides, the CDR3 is TGTGCCAGCAGCCGTGACAGGTACCACGAGCAGTACTTC.

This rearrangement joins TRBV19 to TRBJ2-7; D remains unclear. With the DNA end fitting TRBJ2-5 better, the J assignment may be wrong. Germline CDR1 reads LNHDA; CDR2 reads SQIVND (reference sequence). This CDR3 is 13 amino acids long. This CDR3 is CASSNPWKETQYF. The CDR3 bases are TGTGCCAGTAGTAACCCATGGAAGGAGACCCAGTACTTC.

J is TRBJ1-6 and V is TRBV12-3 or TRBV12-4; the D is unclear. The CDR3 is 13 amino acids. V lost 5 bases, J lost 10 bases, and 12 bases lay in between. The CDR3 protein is CASSLTPGSPLHF. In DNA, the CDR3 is TGTGCCAGCAGTCTTACTCCCGGCTCACCCCTCCACTTT.

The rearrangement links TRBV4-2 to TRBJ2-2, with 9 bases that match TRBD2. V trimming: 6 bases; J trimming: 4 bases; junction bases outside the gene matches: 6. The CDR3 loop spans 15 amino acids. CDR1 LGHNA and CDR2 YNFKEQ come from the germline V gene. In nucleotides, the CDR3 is TGTGCCAGCAGTTTAGCGGGAGACAGCACCGGGGAGCTGTTTTTT. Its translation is CASSLAGDSTGELFF.

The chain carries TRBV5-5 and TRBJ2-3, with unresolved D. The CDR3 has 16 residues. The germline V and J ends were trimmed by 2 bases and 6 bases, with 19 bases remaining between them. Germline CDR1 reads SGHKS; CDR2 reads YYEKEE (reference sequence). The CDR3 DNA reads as TGTGCCAGCAGCTTTGGGCCGGTGGCAACAATGGATACGCAGTATTTT. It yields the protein CASSFGPVATMDTQYF.

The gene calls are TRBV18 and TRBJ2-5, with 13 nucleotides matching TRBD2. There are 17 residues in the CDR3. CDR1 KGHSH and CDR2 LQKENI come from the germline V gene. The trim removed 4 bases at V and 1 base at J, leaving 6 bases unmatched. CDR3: CASSQSGTSGVQETQYF. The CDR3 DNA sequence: TGTGCCAGCTCACAATCCGGGACTAGCGGGGTCCAAGAGACCCAGTACTTC.

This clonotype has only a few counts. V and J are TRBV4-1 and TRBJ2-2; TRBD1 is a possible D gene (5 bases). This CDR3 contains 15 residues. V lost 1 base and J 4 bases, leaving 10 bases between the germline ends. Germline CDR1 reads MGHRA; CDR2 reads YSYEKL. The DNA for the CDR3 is TGCGCCAGCAGCCAAGCGGCAGGGTCCACCGGGGAGCTGTTTTTT. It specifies CASSQAAGSTGELFF.

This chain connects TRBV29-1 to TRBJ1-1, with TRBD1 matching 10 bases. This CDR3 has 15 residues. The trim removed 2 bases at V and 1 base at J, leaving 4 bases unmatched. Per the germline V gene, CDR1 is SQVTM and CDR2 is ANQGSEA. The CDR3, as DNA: TGCAGCGTTGAACTTCGACAGGGGGCGAACACTGAAGCTTTCTTT. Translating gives CSVELRQGANTEAFF.

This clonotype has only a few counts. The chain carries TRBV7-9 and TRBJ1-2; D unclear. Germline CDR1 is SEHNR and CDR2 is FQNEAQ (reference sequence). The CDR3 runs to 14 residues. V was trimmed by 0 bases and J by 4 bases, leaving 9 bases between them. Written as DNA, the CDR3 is TGTGCCAGCAGCTTAGCGGCAGTTATCTATGGCTACACCTTC. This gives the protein CASSLAAVIYGYTF.

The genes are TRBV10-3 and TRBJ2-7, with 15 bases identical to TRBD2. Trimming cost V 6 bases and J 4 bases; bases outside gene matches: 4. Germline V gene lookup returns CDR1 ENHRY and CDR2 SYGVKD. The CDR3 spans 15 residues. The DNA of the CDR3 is TGTGCCATCAGCAGGACTAGCGGGAGGGAGTACGAGCAGTACTTC. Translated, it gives CAISRTSGREYEQYF.

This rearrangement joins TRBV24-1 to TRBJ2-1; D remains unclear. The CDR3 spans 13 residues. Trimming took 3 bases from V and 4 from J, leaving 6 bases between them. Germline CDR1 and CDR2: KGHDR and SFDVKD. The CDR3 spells CATSDGRYNEQFF. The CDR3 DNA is TGTGCCACCAGTGATGGCAGATACAATGAGCAGTTCTTC.

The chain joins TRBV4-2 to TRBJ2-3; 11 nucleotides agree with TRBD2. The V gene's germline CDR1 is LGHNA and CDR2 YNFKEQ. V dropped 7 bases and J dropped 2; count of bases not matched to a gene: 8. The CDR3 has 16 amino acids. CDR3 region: CASTPGTSGATDTQYF. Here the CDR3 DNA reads TGTGCCAGCACCCCCGGGACTAGCGGAGCCACAGATACGCAGTATTTT.

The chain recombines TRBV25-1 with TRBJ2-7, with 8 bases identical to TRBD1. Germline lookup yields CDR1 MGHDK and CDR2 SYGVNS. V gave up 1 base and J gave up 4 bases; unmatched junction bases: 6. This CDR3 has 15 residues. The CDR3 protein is CASSESRTGTYEQYF. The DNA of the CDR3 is TGTGCCAGCAGTGAATCCAGGACAGGGACGTACGAGCAGTACTTC.

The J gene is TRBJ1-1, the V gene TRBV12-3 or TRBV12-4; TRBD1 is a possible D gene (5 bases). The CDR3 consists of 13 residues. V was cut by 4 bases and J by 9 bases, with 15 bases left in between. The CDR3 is CASSSRQRTKAFF. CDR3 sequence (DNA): TGTGCCAGCAGTTCCCGACAGAGAACAAAAGCTTTCTTT.

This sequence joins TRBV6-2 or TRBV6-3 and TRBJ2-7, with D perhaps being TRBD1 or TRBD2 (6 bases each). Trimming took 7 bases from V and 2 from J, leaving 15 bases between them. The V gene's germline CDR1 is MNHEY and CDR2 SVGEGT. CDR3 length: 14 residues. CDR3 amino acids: CASTDGGITYEQYF. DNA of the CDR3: TGTGCCAGCACGGACGGGGGCATTACCTACGAGCAGTACTTC.

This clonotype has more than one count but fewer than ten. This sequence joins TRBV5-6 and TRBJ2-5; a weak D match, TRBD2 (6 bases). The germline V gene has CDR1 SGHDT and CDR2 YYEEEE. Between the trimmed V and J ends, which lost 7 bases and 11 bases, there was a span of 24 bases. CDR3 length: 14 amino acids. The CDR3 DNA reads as TGTGCCAGCTATCGGCGGGGCCTAAGTAGGGAGCAGTACTTC. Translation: CASYRRGLSREQYF.

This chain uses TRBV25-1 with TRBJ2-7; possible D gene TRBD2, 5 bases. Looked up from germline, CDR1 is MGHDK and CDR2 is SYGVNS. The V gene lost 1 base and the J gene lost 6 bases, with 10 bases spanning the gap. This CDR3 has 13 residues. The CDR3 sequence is CASSESHGVEQYF. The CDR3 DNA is TGTGCCAGCAGTGAATCACACGGGGTCGAGCAGTACTTC.

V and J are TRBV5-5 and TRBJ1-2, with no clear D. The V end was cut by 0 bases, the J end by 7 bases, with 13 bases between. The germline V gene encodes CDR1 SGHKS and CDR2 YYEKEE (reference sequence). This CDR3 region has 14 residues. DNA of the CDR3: TGTGCCAGCAGCTTGGGGGCCAATTCGGCTGGCTACACCTTC. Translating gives CASSLGANSAGYTF.

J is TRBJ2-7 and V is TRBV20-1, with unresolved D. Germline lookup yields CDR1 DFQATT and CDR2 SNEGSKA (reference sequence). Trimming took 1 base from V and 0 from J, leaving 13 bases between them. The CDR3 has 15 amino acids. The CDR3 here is CSARGVDAGSYEQYF. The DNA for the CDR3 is TGCAGTGCTAGAGGAGTGGACGCCGGCTCCTACGAGCAGTACTTC.

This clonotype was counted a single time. The CDR3: CSAPEGVAKNLQYF. CDR3 DNA sequence: TGCAGTGCCCCAGAAGGGGTAGCCAAAAACCTTCAGTACTTC. V is TRBV20-1 and J is TRBJ2-7; D is possibly TRBD1 (5 bases). V gave up 6 bases and J gave up 10 bases, with 25 bases separating them. This CDR3 has 14 amino acids. Germline-derived CDR1 and CDR2 are DFQATT and SNEGSKA (reference sequence).